This T cell receptor (beta chain) was obtained from a study of shared clonotypes between healthy human individuals. Trimming left V 5 bases short and J 5 bases short, with 13 bases between. The V gene's germline CDR1 is SEHNR and CDR2 FQNEAQ (reference sequence). There are 15 residues in the CDR3. As for this clone: The antigen is undetermined.

Regarding the study as a whole: A limitation of the genetic and exposure-history diversity represented arose from few donors.

TCRdb keeps only in-frame clones here, not all; method: immunoSEQ multiplex PCR. The sample includes approximately 1,500,000 clones, 95% to 97% of them seen just once. Sequenced: naive CD4+ T cells sorted from blood. Stated subset: CD45RA+ positively selected. The V call is TRBV7-9, the J call TRBJ2-6; the D gene is possibly TRBD2 (6 bases). This sequence was found in a man between 25 and 39 years old in good health. The CDR3 spells CASSIGSLRANVLTF. CDR3 sequence (DNA): TGTGCCAGCAGCATCGGGAGCCTTCGGGCCAACGTCCTGACTTTC.